This is a list of T cell receptor beta chains from one sample in a study of T-cell memory formation after mild COVID-19. TCRdb processed the 5' RACE reads anew with MiXCR; each CDR3 protein has one entry. The data show 450,000 to 700,000 distinct CDR3 sequences, about a sixth seen once. Specimen: PBMCs or a T cell subset sorted from them (not recorded which). The source is an adult woman who had mild COVID-19 (a few samples of this study predate the infection). Cell type and time point are not known. The CDR3 runs from the conserved cysteine through the conserved F or W. Each record gives: clone size, J gene, V gene, D gene, CDR3 DNA, CDR3 protein. The D gene is left open where the match is weak. Clone size is given for some rows only: seen once, a few or many times, or a class if the clone is expanded.

NA TRBJ2-5 TRBV27 NA TGTGCCAGCAGTTTCCAGTTACAAGAGACCCAGTACTTC CASSFQLQETQYF
NA TRBJ1-5 TRBV7-2 NA TGTGCCAGCAGCTGGGCGGGTTTGGGCAATCAGCCCCAGCATTTT CASSWAGLGNQPQHF
NA TRBJ2-7 TRBV20-1 TRBD1 TGCAGTGCTAGAGGGTATGGGACAGCATCCTACGAGCAGTACTTC CSARGYGTASYEQYF
few TRBJ2-3 TRBV20-1 NA TGCAGTGCCGAAGCTAGCGAGGGCACAGATACGCAGTATTTT CSAEASEGTDTQYF
NA TRBJ1-2 TRBV5-8 NA TGTGCCAGCAGGACGGAGGGAGGTGCCTTACAAGAATACTATGGCTACACCTTC CASRTEGGALQEYYGYTF
few TRBJ1-6 TRBV6-5 NA TGTGCCAGCGGGTCCTGGAGGGGTATGCGGTCACCCCTCCACTTT CASGSWRGMRSPLHF
few TRBJ1-2 TRBV9 NA TGTGCCAGCAGCGTATCGGACAGCCCCTATGGCTACACCTTC CASSVSDSPYGYTF
few TRBJ1-5 TRBV6-5 TRBD1 TGTGCCAGCAGTTATGCAGGGGGCGAGCAGCCCCAGCATTTT CASSYAGGEQPQHF
few TRBJ2-3 TRBV5-5 NA TGTGCCAGCAGCTTGGACGGACACTACACAGATACGCAGTATTTT CASSLDGHYTDTQYF
few TRBJ2-1 TRBV5-5 TRBD2 TGTGCCAGCAGCTTGGGTAGCGGGAGCCACAATGAGCAGTTCTTC CASSLGSGSHNEQFF
few TRBJ2-5 TRBV12-3/TRBV12-4 TRBD2 TGTGCCAGCAGTCCGGGACTAGCAGCAGAAGAGACCCAGTACTTC CASSPGLAAEETQYF
few TRBJ1-2 TRBV4-1 NA TGCGCCAGCAGCTCCATCGGTTTCTATGGCTACACCTTC CASSSIGFYGYTF
NA TRBJ1-6 TRBV6-5 TRBD1 TGTGCCAGCAGCGGGGGACAGGGGATGAATTCACCCCTCCACTTT CASSGGQGMNSPLHF
few TRBJ2-3 TRBV18 NA TGTGCCAGCTCACCACCGAGCGTTAGCACAGATACGCAGTATTTT CASSPPSVSTDTQYF
NA TRBJ1-2 TRBV7-2 NA TGTGCCAGCAGCTCCCTCCAGAGCGGGAGATATGGCTACACCTTC CASSSLQSGRYGYTF
NA TRBJ2-5 TRBV5-1 TRBD2 TGCGCCAGCAGAAAAGCGGGGGGGCCGGAGGAGACCCAGTACTTC CASRKAGGPEETQYF
few TRBJ2-1 TRBV7-6 TRBD2 TGTGCCAGCAGCCTAAGGGTATTAGCGGGGGGACTTAACAATGAGCAGTTCTTC CASSLRVLAGGLNNEQFF
few TRBJ2-1 TRBV7-2 NA TGTGCCAGCAGCCCCACCTGGGGAGAGCAGTTCTTC CASSPTWGEQFF
few TRBJ1-5 TRBV5-1 NA TGCGCCAGCAGCCCCGGGGTGGCCGGCTATAGCAATCAGCCCCAGCATTTT CASSPGVAGYSNQPQHF
NA TRBJ1-1 TRBV27 TRBD1 TGTGCCAGCAGTTTATACCGGACAGGGGGCGGCACTGAAGCTTTCTTT CASSLYRTGGGTEAFF
NA TRBJ2-1 TRBV4-1 TRBD2 TGCGCCAGCAGGGCGGGGGGCGACAATGAGCAGTTCTTC CASRAGGDNEQFF
NA TRBJ1-2 TRBV6-6 TRBD1 TGTGCCAGCACGAGACCGGCAGGGGGCAACTATGGCTACACCTTC CASTRPAGGNYGYTF
few TRBJ1-5 TRBV7-9 NA TGTGCCAGCAGCTTTTCGATGAATCAGCCCCAGCATTTT CASSFSMNQPQHF
many TRBJ2-7 TRBV20-1 TRBD2 TGCTCGACTGCGGGAGGAGCCTACGAGCAGTACTTC CSTAGGAYEQYF
NA TRBJ1-1 TRBV4-1 TRBD1 TGCGCCAGCAGCCAAGGCGTTCAGGGGGCGCGGGGGAACACTGAAGCTTTCTTT CASSQGVQGARGNTEAFF